The clone carrying this T cell receptor (beta chain) was observed a few times. Its cognate antigen is unknown. PCR used 60 Vbeta primers and 13 Jbeta primers. Profiled with immunoSEQ multiplex PCR; TCRdb holds only in-frame clones, not every one. In the table there are under 150,000 clones, around 79% of which are singletons. The sample comes from a study of cytomegalovirus exposure and HLA in healthy donors. General study points: Upon later analysis, HLA-associated TCR beta chains proved more clonally expanded than other, equally common chains. Several of the most significant clusters appeared linked to common viral pathogens, based on a later analysis.

The length of the CDR3 is 14 residues. J lost 12 bases, V lost 0 bases, and 11 bases had no gene match. CDR1 and CDR2 (germline): SNHLY, FYNNEI. The sample consisted of PBMCs. The TCR sequence derives from a female donor in good health and CMV-seronegative. The rearrangement uses TRBV2 and TRBJ2-7, with TRBD1 identical over 7 bases. The CDR3 sequence is CASSEARPNRGGYF. In nucleotides, the CDR3 is TGTGCCAGCAGTGAAGCACGCCCCAACAGGGGTGGGTACTTC.